This T cell receptor beta chain was identified during a study of cytomegalovirus exposure and HLA in healthy donors. The PCR ran on 60 Vbeta and 13 Jbeta primers. Authors' processing steps: A later analysis counted approximately 88 million unique TCR beta chains, some 11 million shared. Sequencing used immunoSEQ multiplex PCR; TCRdb keeps in-frame clones, though not all of them. The V and J calls and clone size are taken from that table; D and trimming were inferred from the DNA. The sample lists some 150,000 clones, approximately 82% occurring once. Study-wide findings and caveats: The classifier, whose performance was assessed in both the original and validation cohorts, reportedly diagnosed cytomegalovirus status with high specificity and sensitivity.

With regard to this clone: What it recognizes is unknown.

V was trimmed by 1 base and J by 4 bases, leaving 10 bases between them. The CDR3 totals 14 residues. The germline V gene has CDR1 SGHVS and CDR2 FNYEAQ. This chain connects TRBV7-6 to TRBJ1-2; TRBD1 might be the D (5 bases). The sample was PBMCs. The receptor was derived from a man aged 35 to 55 in good health and CMV-seronegative. The CDR3 DNA sequence: TGTGCCAGCAGCTTAGGCAGGGAAAGCTATGGCTACACCTTC. Encoded protein: CASSLGRESYGYTF.